These T cell receptor beta chains were read from a single sample in a study of blood T cell repertoires in COVID-19. Repertoires were generated with immunoSEQ multiplex PCR, while TCRdb's copy carries only in-frame clones and drops some. The data show around 280,000 clones, around 90% seen once. The sample consisted of PBMCs or T cells enriched from blood (not recorded which). These receptors were obtained from a woman aged 35 to 49 who had recovered from COVID-19. Both conserved end residues are part of each CDR3. Fields, in order: J gene, D gene, clone size, V gene, CDR3 DNA, CDR3 protein. A D gene is named only where the DNA matches it firmly. Clone size, where shown, is once, few, many, or a class for clones that have expanded.

>TRBJ2-3|NA|NA|TRBV5-5
TGTGCCAGCAGCAACTCAGGGGGGTATAGCACAGATACGCAGTATTTT
CASSNSGGYSTDTQYF
>TRBJ2-7|TRBD1|NA|TRBV5-6
TGTGCCAGCAGCTTGGAGGGACAGGAACATTACGAGCAGTACTTC
CASSLEGQEHYEQYF
>TRBJ1-1|TRBD1|NA|TRBV7-9
TGTGCCAGCAGCCGGCTTGGGGGACAGGGGAGTTTCAGCACTGAAGCTTTCTTT
CASSRLGGQGSFSTEAFF
>TRBJ2-3|NA|NA|TRBV27
TGTGCCAGCAGTTTAACGGGAGATACGCAGTATTTT
CASSLTGDTQYF
>TRBJ1-2|NA|few|TRBV30
TGTGCCTGGATCAGAGAGGGGGACACGGGCGGCTATGGCTACACCTTC
CAWIREGDTGGYGYTF
>TRBJ2-2|NA|NA|TRBV7-9
TGTGCCAGCAGCTTAGCGACGGGCACCGGGGAGCTGTTTTTT
CASSLATGTGELFF
>TRBJ1-5|TRBD1|NA|TRBV5-1
TGCGCCAGCAGCGAAGGACAGGGGGCTAATCAGCCCCAGCATTTT
CASSEGQGANQPQHF
>TRBJ1-1|NA|NA|TRBV30
TGTGCCTGCAGGCTGAGCATGAACACTGAAGCTTTCTTT
CACRLSMNTEAFF
>TRBJ2-2|TRBD1|NA|TRBV27
TGTGCCAGCAGGCAGACAGGGACGACGGAGCTGTTTTTT
CASRQTGTTELFF
>TRBJ1-2|NA|NA|TRBV14
TGTGCCAGCAGCCAAGAGGCAGGGTTTGGCTACACCTTC
CASSQEAGFGYTF
>TRBJ1-2|NA|NA|TRBV7-8
TGTGCCAGCAGCACGCGGGGGCGTTCTAACTATGGCTACACCTTC
CASSTRGRSNYGYTF
>TRBJ1-1|TRBD1|few|TRBV11-2
TGTGCCAGCAGCTTAGGTGGACAGGGTTGGACTGAAGCTTTCTTT
CASSLGGQGWTEAFF
>TRBJ2-7|NA|NA|TRBV4-3
TGCGCCAGCAGCCAAGGGGCACTCTCCTACGAGCAGTACTTC
CASSQGALSYEQYF
>TRBJ1-2|NA|NA|TRBV19
TGTGCCAGTCGGAGAGGGCCCCCCCATGGCTACACCTTC
CASRRGPPHGYTF
>TRBJ1-1|TRBD1|NA|TRBV6-5
TGTGCCAGCAGGTCGGGACAGGGAATCACTGAAGCTTTCTTT
CASRSGQGITEAFF
>TRBJ2-2|TRBD1|NA|TRBV11-3
TGTGCCAGCAGCGACCCCGGGACAGGGACAAACACCGGGGAGCTGTTTTTT
CASSDPGTGTNTGELFF
>TRBJ2-3|NA|NA|TRBV7-2
TGTGCCAGCAGCTTAGCCTCAGGGCTGGATACGCAGTATTTT
CASSLASGLDTQYF
>TRBJ1-5|TRBD1|NA|TRBV4-1
TGCGCCAGCAGCCAGGGACAGGGTCGCAATCAGCCCCAGCATTTT
CASSQGQGRNQPQHF
>TRBJ1-1|NA|NA|TRBV11-2
TGTGCCAGCAGCTTCTCTGAAGCTTTCTTT
CASSFSEAFF
>TRBJ1-4|NA|NA|TRBV9
TGTGCCAGCAGCGTAGCGGGAACGGGAGGCGAAAAACTGTTTTTT
CASSVAGTGGEKLFF
>TRBJ1-1|TRBD1|NA|TRBV5-1
TGCGCCAGCAGCTTGGAGGGACAGGGCTACACTGAAGCTTTCTTT
CASSLEGQGYTEAFF
>TRBJ1-5|TRBD1|NA|TRBV2
TGTGCCAGCAGTGCCCTGACAGGGATCCAGCCCCAGCATTTT
CASSALTGIQPQHF
>TRBJ1-6|NA|NA|TRBV5-1
TGCGCCAGCAGCTTGCGGAGTGCCTATAATTCACCCCTCCACTTT
CASSLRSAYNSPLHF
>TRBJ2-5|TRBD2|NA|TRBV30
TGTGCCTGGAGCCCGGGACTAGCGGGAGAAGAGACCCAGTACTTC
CAWSPGLAGEETQYF
>TRBJ1-1|TRBD1|NA|TRBV7-3
TGTGCCAGCAGCGATGGGACAGGGCGTGAAGCTTTCTTT
CASSDGTGREAFF
>TRBJ2-7|NA|NA|TRBV3-1/TRBV3-2
TGTGCCAGCAGCCAAGATTCAGGGTCTAGACTCTACGAGCAGTACTTC
CASSQDSGSRLYEQYF
>TRBJ2-1|NA|NA|TRBV18
TGTGCCAGCTCACCACGTGGAACGGGTAGGCTCAATGAGCAGTTCTTC
CASSPRGTGRLNEQFF
>TRBJ2-1|NA|NA|TRBV7-3
TGTGCCAGCAGCTTAATGGGCGGGGAGCCGTTCTTC
CASSLMGGEPFF